This TCR beta chain was documented in a study of blood T cells in healthy people across ages. Concerning this clonotype: The antigen remains undetermined.

Approximately 10 milliliters of peripheral blood were drawn from each donor into EDTA-treated tubes. From germline, CDR1 is SGHTA and CDR2 FQGNSA. The J segment lost 5 bases and the V segment lost 4 bases, leaving 5 bases of the junction unmatched. The CDR3 has 14 amino acids. Whole-study findings and limits: Diversity estimates from one million T cells were considered underestimates.

Sample-barcoded 5' priming and a J-beta primer mix drove a second PCR of roughly 6 to 12 cycles. MiXCR was run by TCRdb on the 5' RACE reads, yielding one entry per CDR3 protein. The sample consists of about 1.1 million distinct CDR3 sequences, 30% to 40% of them appearing once. Sequenced input: blood. The TCR originated in a man aged 18 to 29 in good health. The chain has TRBV7-2 and TRBJ1-5; 7 positions agree with TRBD1. The CDR3 sequence: CASSSTGRDQPQHF. Here the CDR3 DNA reads TGTGCCAGCAGCTCGACAGGGAGAGATCAGCCCCAGCATTTT.